Listed here are 30 T cell receptor beta chains from one sample, sequenced in a study of control samples from healthy donors and cancer patients. Some clones are missing from TCRdb's copy, which holds only in-frame ones; the method was immunoSEQ multiplex PCR. The top ten clones hold about 14% of a sample with about 250,000 clones, around 80% of them seen once. The sequenced material came from PBMCs. The receptors come from a woman aged 55-75 years with lung cancer.

A note on this clone: Different DNA sequences within this sample yield the same CDR3. The CDR3 reads CASSIAPARRGYTF. The CDR3 DNA reads TGTGCCAGTAGTATAGCGCCGGCCCGGCGAGGCTACACCTTC. The rearrangement links TRBV19 to TRBJ1-2, with D hard to call. Per germline, CDR1 LNHDA and CDR2 SQIVND (reference sequence). There are 14 residues in the CDR3. V lost 1 base and J 8 bases, leaving 14 bases between the germline ends. The variable domain in full, completed from reference TRBV19 and TRBJ1-2, reads DGGITQSPKYLFRKEGQNVTLSCEQNLNHDAMYWYRQDPGQGLRLIYYSQIVNDFQKGDIAEGYSVSREKKESFPLTVTSAQKNPTAFYLCASSIAPARRGYTFGSGTRLTVV.

This sequence joins TRBV19 and TRBJ1-1; D might be TRBD1 (6 bases). Germline loops: CDR1 LNHDA, CDR2 SQIVND (reference sequence). This CDR3 is built from 15 residues. Trimming pared 5 bases from V and 0 bases from J, leaving 13 bases between. CDR3 nucleotides: TGTGCCAGTAGTCCTCAGGGGAATATGAACACTGAAGCTTTCTTT. It is translated as CASSPQGNMNTEAFF. The entire variable domain, with the rest obtained from reference TRBV19 and TRBJ1-1, is as follows: DGGITQSPKYLFRKEGQNVTLSCEQNLNHDAMYWYRQDPGQGLRLIYYSQIVNDFQKGDIAEGYSVSREKKESFPLTVTSAQKNPTAFYLCASSPQGNMNTEAFFGQGTRLTVV.

The rearrangement joins TRBV5-6 to TRBJ2-7; unclear D gene. Per germline, CDR1 SGHDT and CDR2 YYEEEE. The CDR3 extends over 11 amino acids. The V gene lost 2 bases and the J gene lost 1 base, with 1 base spanning the gap. The CDR3 loop is CASSFSYEQYF. The CDR3 DNA follows: TGTGCCAGCAGCTTTTCCTACGAGCAGTACTTC.

The chain uses TRBV10-3 and TRBJ2-1; 8 nucleotides agree with TRBD2. Germline loops: CDR1 ENHRY, CDR2 SYGVKD. The CDR3 sequence is 14 residues long. The V and J ends lost 2 bases and 7 bases, in that order; junction bases with no gene match: 4. The CDR3 DNA is TGTGCCATCAGTGAGAACGGGAGGGAAAATGAGCAGTTCTTC. This translates into CAISENGRENEQFF.

This clone has a count of ten or more. The chain links TRBV30 to TRBJ2-2, with TRBD1 matching 8 bases. The CDR3 covers 13 residues. J gave up 7 bases and V 7 bases, and 8 bases lay outside the gene matches. From germline, CDR1 is GTSNPN and CDR2 SVGIG (reference sequence). The CDR3 DNA sequence: TGTGCCTTGGGGGGACAGGCGATCGGGGAGCTGTTTTTT. Translation gives CALGGQAIGELFF.

The rearrangement uses TRBV7-2 and TRBJ2-1, with 8 bases lining up with TRBD2. The ends lost 0 bases at V and 4 bases at J; junction bases unmatched: 2. The CDR3 has 15 residues. In germline, CDR1 is SGHTA, CDR2 FQGNSA. The CDR3 DNA follows: TGTGCCAGCAGCTTAGCGACGGGAGGGTACAATGAGCAGTTCTTC. This codes for CASSLATGGYNEQFF.

The CDR3 DNA reads as TGCGCCAGCAGCTTGGAGCCCTCTTTTTCCCCAGATACGCAGTATTTT. Protein sequence: CASSLEPSFSPDTQYF. The chain couples TRBV5-1 to TRBJ2-3, with D unresolved. Trimming took off 0 bases at V and 4 bases at J, with 15 bases between the two ends. The CDR3 runs 16 residues. CDR1 SGHRS and CDR2 YFSETQ come from the germline V gene.

The chain combines TRBV6-2 or TRBV6-3 with TRBJ2-3, with no clear D. Germline loops: CDR1 MNHEY, CDR2 SVGEGT. V was shortened by 3 bases and J by 1 base, with 14 bases between the two germline ends. This CDR3 is 16 amino acids long. The CDR3 region is CASSYLLGVRTDTQYF. The CDR3 coding sequence is TGTGCCAGCAGTTATTTACTGGGCGTCCGCACAGATACGCAGTATTTT.

CDR3 sequence reads: CASSLYDSGFSGNTIYF. In DNA, the CDR3 is TGTGCCAGCAGCTTGTACGATTCGGGTTTCTCTGGAAACACCATATATTTT. The V gene is TRBV5-8, the J gene TRBJ1-3, with D unresolved. Germline lookup yields CDR1 SGHTS and CDR2 YDEGEE. The CDR3 length is 17 residues. Trimming stripped 1 base from V and 0 bases from J, with 14 bases between.

The chain uses TRBV2 and TRBJ2-5; tentative D call: TRBD2 (6 bases). This CDR3 comprises 11 residues. Trimming stripped 5 bases from V and 5 bases from J, with 6 bases between. Germline CDR1 SNHLY, CDR2 FYNNEI. This CDR3 reads CASSRGETQYF. CDR3 sequence (DNA): TGTGCCAGCAGTCGGGGGGAGACCCAGTACTTC.

V and J are TRBV7-8 and TRBJ1-4; D gene unclear. Trimming left V 2 bases short and J 0 bases short, with 10 bases between. Germline V gene lookup returns CDR1 SGHVS and CDR2 FQNEAQ. This CDR3 contains 16 residues. In DNA form, the CDR3 reads TGTGCCAGCAGCTTATCCGGGCCAACAACTAATGAAAAACTGTTTTTT. Amino acid sequence: CASSLSGPTTNEKLFF.

This sequence joins TRBV6-5 and TRBJ2-7; 7 nucleotides agree with TRBD2. The CDR3 runs to 14 residues. Germline CDR1 and CDR2: MNHEY and SVGAGI. V lost 3 bases and J lost 3; bases outside the gene matches: 5. The CDR3 protein is CASSYDAGVYEQYF. CDR3 coding DNA: TGTGCCAGCAGTTATGATGCGGGAGTCTACGAGCAGTACTTC.

The rearrangement uses TRBV7-8 and TRBJ2-1, with D unclear. This CDR3 is 11 amino acids long. The V end lost 2 bases, the J end lost 6 bases, and 2 bases lay between the germline ends. Germline V gives CDR1 SGHVS, CDR2 FQNEAQ. The CDR3 protein is CASSLSNEQFF. In DNA, the CDR3 is TGTGCCAGCAGCTTAAGCAATGAGCAGTTCTTC.

The rearrangement uses TRBV4-1 and TRBJ1-5, with a possible D match to TRBD1 (5 bases). V lost 6 bases and J 3 bases, leaving 9 bases between the germline ends. This CDR3 is 13 amino acids long. Germline assignment: CDR1 MGHRA and CDR2 YSYEKL. CDR3 region: CASSVQVNQPQHF. Written as DNA, the CDR3 is TGCGCCAGCAGTGTACAGGTCAATCAGCCCCAGCATTTT.

The V gene is TRBV5-1, the J gene TRBJ2-1; unclear D gene. Trimming took off 0 bases at V and 6 bases at J, with 4 bases between the two ends. Looked up from germline, CDR1 is SGHRS and CDR2 is YFSETQ. The CDR3 spans 12 residues. The CDR3 DNA sequence: TGCGCCAGCAGCTTGGCTACCAATGAGCAGTTCTTC. Translated: CASSLATNEQFF.

The genes are TRBV24-1 and TRBJ2-1, with D unclear. V was pared by 5 bases and J by 7 bases, with 14 bases between. CDR3 length: 14 residues. Germline CDR1 reads KGHDR; CDR2 reads SFDVKD. The DNA for the CDR3 is TGTGCCACCAGTGGTGCGGACCCCAAGAATGAGCAGTTCTTC. It yields the protein CATSGADPKNEQFF.

This clone was seen more than once but under ten times. Written as DNA, the CDR3 is TGTGCCAGCAGTTATAGCGGGAGACCGGGAGAGTTCTTC. It codes for CASSYSGRPGEFF. The rearrangement uses TRBV2 and TRBJ2-1; 9 nucleotides align to TRBD2. The V gene's germline CDR1 is SNHLY and CDR2 FYNNEI. Trimming took 5 bases from V and 14 from J; bases not matched to a gene: 10. The CDR3 spans 13 residues.

J is TRBJ1-2 and V is TRBV10-3; possible D gene TRBD1, 5 bases. The ends were cut back, 4 bases at V and 3 bases at J, with 9 bases in the middle. CDR3 length: 13 amino acids. CDR1 is ENHRY, CDR2 SYGVKD, per germline. CDR3 sequence: CAISGEGYYGYTF. CDR3 DNA sequence: TGTGCCATCAGTGGGGAGGGGTACTATGGCTACACCTTC.

V usage is TRBV7-8 and J usage is TRBJ2-4; D is perhaps TRBD1 or TRBD2 (5 bases each). This CDR3 spans 16 amino acids. Germline V gene lookup returns CDR1 SGHVS and CDR2 FQNEAQ. Trimming pared 5 bases from V and 0 bases from J, leaving 14 bases between. Here the CDR3 DNA reads TGTGCCAGCAGCAGCCGGGACCCTCTAGCCAAAAACATTCAGTACTTC. This gives the protein CASSSRDPLAKNIQYF.

This chain uses TRBV11-3 with TRBJ2-5; the D is unclear. With 1 base removed from V and 0 bases from J, the gap between germline ends came to 6 bases. Germline V gene lookup returns CDR1 SGHNT and CDR2 YENEEA. The CDR3 is made up of 14 amino acids. CDR3: CASSLGPNQETQYF. For the CDR3, the DNA is TGTGCCAGCAGCTTAGGCCCTAACCAAGAGACCCAGTACTTC.

J is TRBJ1-3 and V is TRBV11-2; D perhaps matches TRBD1 (5 bases). Germline V gene data show CDR1 as SGHAT and CDR2 as FQNNGV. The CDR3 is 17 amino acids. V lost 5 bases, J lost 0 bases, and 17 bases lay in between. For the CDR3, the DNA is TGTGCCAGCAGCATGACCGGGACGTATGGCTCTGGAAACACCATATATTTT. Its protein is CASSMTGTYGSGNTIYF.

The chain links TRBV5-1 to TRBJ2-3, with D uncertain. This CDR3 comprises 12 residues. Trimming stripped 0 bases from V and 5 bases from J, with 4 bases between. Germline CDR1 reads SGHRS; CDR2 reads YFSETQ. This chain's CDR3 is CASSLEGDTQYF. The CDR3 nucleotides are TGCGCCAGCAGCTTGGAGGGAGATACGCAGTATTTT.

The CDR3, as DNA: TGTGCCAGCAGCGGCGGGGGACAGGGGTTTTCCTACGAGCAGTACTTC. This translates into CASSGGGQGFSYEQYF. V gene TRBV3-1 (or the pseudogene TRBV3-2) combines with J gene TRBJ2-7, with 10 nucleotides matching TRBD1. Per the germline V gene, CDR1 is LGHDT and CDR2 is YNNKEL (reference sequence). The CDR3 has 16 residues. Germline trimming cut 5 bases from V and 1 base from J; bases unmatched to any gene: 8.

This rearrangement joins TRBV27 to TRBJ2-7, with D perhaps matching TRBD2 (5 bases). The CDR3 totals 14 residues. Looked up from germline, CDR1 is MNHEY and CDR2 is SMNVEV (reference sequence). Trimming took 6 bases from V and 3 from J, leaving 15 bases between them. The CDR3 region has the DNA TGTGCCAGCAGCTCCCACGGGATACACTACGAGCAGTACTTC. This codes for CASSSHGIHYEQYF.

V is TRBV6-2 or TRBV6-3 and J is TRBJ1-5; TRBD1 might be the D (5 bases). There are 13 residues in the CDR3. Germline V gene sequence: CDR1 MNHEY, CDR2 SVGEGT. V was clipped by 4 bases and J by 2 bases, with 6 bases between them. Here the CDR3 DNA reads TGTGCCAGCAGTTGGGACGGCAATCAGCCCCAGCATTTT. It is translated as CASSWDGNQPQHF.

The rearrangement joins TRBV11-2 to TRBJ2-1; unclear D gene. Germline CDR1 is SGHAT and CDR2 is FQNNGV. V lost 5 bases and J lost 7, with 12 bases in between. The CDR3 loop spans 13 amino acids. CDR3 bases: TGTGCCAGCAGCACTGGTATGATGAATGAGCAGTTCTTC. It translates to CASSTGMMNEQFF.

The chain carries TRBV10-3 and TRBJ2-3; 7 bases fit TRBD1. Germline CDR1 is ENHRY and CDR2 is SYGVKD. This CDR3 region has 16 residues. J lost 1 base, V lost 6 bases, and 10 bases had no gene match. CDR3 coding DNA: TGTGCCATCAGCCGGACCTTTACAGGGGGCACAGATACGCAGTATTTT. This codes for CAISRTFTGGTDTQYF.

This chain uses TRBV3-1 (or the pseudogene TRBV3-2) with TRBJ2-1; tentatively, D is TRBD1 or TRBD2 (5 bases each). Germline assignment: CDR1 LGHDT and CDR2 YNNKEL (reference sequence). V dropped 1 base and J dropped 14 bases, with 15 bases sitting between them. This CDR3 contains 13 residues. The CDR3 DNA is TGTGCCAGCAGCCAAGTTGCTGGGACGATTGAGTTCTTC. It translates to CASSQVAGTIEFF.

The rearrangement joins TRBV3-1 (or the pseudogene TRBV3-2) to TRBJ2-1; D is possibly TRBD1 or TRBD2 (5 bases each). Between the trimmed V and J ends, which lost 2 bases and 15 bases, there was a span of 17 bases. The CDR3 length is 13 residues. Germline-derived CDR1 and CDR2 are LGHDT and YNNKEL (reference sequence). The CDR3 nucleotides read TGTGCCAGCAGCCAAAGCGAGGGACGGCCCGGGTTCTTC. Its protein is CASSQSEGRPGFF.

V and J are TRBV19 and TRBJ1-2; D unclear. Trimming pared 3 bases from V and 8 bases from J, leaving 10 bases between. This CDR3 has 12 residues. The germline gives CDR1 LNHDA, CDR2 SQIVND (reference sequence). The CDR3 DNA is TGTGCCAGTAGTATGATGGGATACGGCTACACCTTC. It encodes CASSMMGYGYTF.